This T cell receptor (beta chain) was documented in a study of regulatory T cells in long-lasting Graves disease (dated by TCRdb to about 2021). Regarding the study in general: Antithyroid drugs had been taken for less than 3 months by newly diagnosed Graves' disease patients. A total of 35 or so samples were covered by TCR sequencing, comprising about 13 persistent and around 20 newly diagnosed Graves' disease patients. Patients with persistent Graves' disease were compared with patients with newly diagnosed Graves' disease using TCR sequencing and RNA sequencing of peripheral blood. The study was conducted in China and was registered as a clinical trial. The investigation overall reported the following: Persistent disease showed preferential use of TRBV28, TRBJ1-2 and TRBJ2-5, whereas newly diagnosed disease favored TRBV20-1 and TRBJ2-1. More public clonotypes were shared among persistent patients (2,741) than among newly diagnosed patients (roughly 960). Persistent Graves' disease patients showed lower TCR Shannon entropy and fewer highly expanded clones than newly diagnosed patients, suggesting clonal expansion. As a limitation, the authors acknowledged that the small sample size may reduce accuracy. Only peripheral blood was studied, because thyroid tissue, the primary lesion, was inaccessible. Only the TCR beta chain was sequenced and analyzed.

This clonotype was recorded a few times. The target of this receptor is not known. Base qualities are not recorded, but no much larger clone differs from it by a single base. The library came from multiplex PCR. This sample was sequenced with an Illumina HiSeq 4000. iRepertoire HTBI primers and Arm-PCR amplification of CDR3 regions were used to construct TCR beta libraries. PCR products were gel purified before sequencing. The published analysis was carried out like this. Gene usage analysis of CDR3 amino acid clonotypes used the 62 TRBV and 14 TRBJ segments found across samples. COPE and FqMerger were used to merge the filtered high-quality paired reads into contigs. BLAST was used to align contigs to IMGT TRBV, TRBD and TRBJ reference genes, and CDR3 was defined according to IMGT. Any clonotype with a frequency above 0.1% was counted as a highly expanded clone. Shannon entropy was used to measure repertoire diversity, and the Gini coefficient was used to measure V-J evenness. Clonotypes shared by more than one individual were considered public. TCRdb reanalyzed the raw reads on its own, using fastp at Q25 for trimming and MiXCR for clone calling, and kept in-frame beta chains. Rows with a matching CDR3 protein are joined into one entry that keeps the most common DNA and genes. The V and J calls were determined by TCRdb, not by the authors. The sample data list under 300,000 distinct CDR3 sequences, and around 20% of these were observed just once. The ten largest clonotypes hold approximately 15% of the sample.

The sample's time point label, decoded: newly diagnosed GD, antithyroid drugs for less than 3 months. For both TCR sequencing and RNA sequencing, RNA was extracted from PBMCs using TRIzol. The diagnosis of Graves' disease followed American Thyroid Association guidelines. The patients came from an endocrinology department in Xi'an, China. Each patient gave 7.5 to 10 milliliters of peripheral blood, collected in an EDTA anticoagulant tube. Ficoll Paque Plus density gradient separation was used to isolate PBMCs, and no further T cell sorting was done. An Agilent 2100 Bioanalyzer and agarose gel were used to assess RNA quality, and a NanoDrop 2000 was used to measure RNA concentration. CDR1 and CDR2 were assigned from the germline V gene as ENHRY and SYGVKD. Inclusive of the bounding cysteine and phenylalanine, the CDR3 is 14 residues long. The retained sequence is limited to the CDR3, 42 bases, with the frame set at the first base. Cut back by 3 bases and 3 bases, the V and J ends lie 12 bases apart.

Recombination linked TRBV10-3 to TRBJ2-7, with TRBD1 tentatively as D gene (7 bases match). This sequence originates from a female donor with Graves disease. The sample here was peripheral blood mononuclear cells (PBMCs), taken at new diagnosis, from a patient treated with antithyroid drugs. The CDR3 reads as follows: CAISDRGVDYEQYF. The DNA sequence is as follows: TGTGCCATCAGTGACAGGGGGGTCGACTACGAGCAGTACTTC.